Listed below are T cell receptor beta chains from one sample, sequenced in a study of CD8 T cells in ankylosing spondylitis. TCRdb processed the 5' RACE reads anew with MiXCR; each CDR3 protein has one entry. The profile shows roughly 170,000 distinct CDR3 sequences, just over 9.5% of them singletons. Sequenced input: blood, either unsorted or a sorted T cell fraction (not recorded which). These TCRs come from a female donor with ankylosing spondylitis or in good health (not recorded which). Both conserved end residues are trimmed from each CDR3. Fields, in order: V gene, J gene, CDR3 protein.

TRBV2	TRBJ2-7	ASNPDLRGYEQY
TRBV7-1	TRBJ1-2	AMSSGTDYGYT
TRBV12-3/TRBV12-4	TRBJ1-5	ASSLGQPNQPQH
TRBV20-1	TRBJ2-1	SALGGTSGRFNEQF
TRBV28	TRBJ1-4	ASSRGVRPNEKLF
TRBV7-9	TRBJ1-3	ASSLDVDSGNTIY
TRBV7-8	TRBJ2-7	ASSLYRGRTYEQY
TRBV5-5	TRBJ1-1	ASSRDRLNTEAF
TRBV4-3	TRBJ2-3	ASSQDAKSSTDTQY
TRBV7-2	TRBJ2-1	ASSLGWAGWQF
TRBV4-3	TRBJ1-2	ASSPGEGGGYT
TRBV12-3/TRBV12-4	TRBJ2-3	ASVDVFTDTQY
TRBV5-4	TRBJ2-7	ASSSSAGAVHEQY
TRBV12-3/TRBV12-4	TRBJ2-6	ASSLTISGANVLT
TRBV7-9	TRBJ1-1	ASSTSGGWSEAF
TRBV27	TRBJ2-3	ASRLAGEDTQY
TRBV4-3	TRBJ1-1	ASSQDWGTEAF
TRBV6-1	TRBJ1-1	ASNGGQADTEAF
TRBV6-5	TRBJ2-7	ASSEDRGGRYEQY
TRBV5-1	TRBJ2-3	ASSLLGVADTQY
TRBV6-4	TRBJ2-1	ASSPPLGGNEQF
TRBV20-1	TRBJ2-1	SARAGTGDENEQF
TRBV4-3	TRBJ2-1	ASSQGVGEQF
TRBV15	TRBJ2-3	ATSINTGVTDTQY
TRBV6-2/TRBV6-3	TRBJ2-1	ASSLLAGSTDEQF
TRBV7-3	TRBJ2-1	ASSLRASGWDEQF
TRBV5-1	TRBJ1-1	ASSLAMGQGGLLNTEAF
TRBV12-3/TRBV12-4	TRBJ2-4	ASSLHSGRGDIQY
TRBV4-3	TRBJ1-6	ASSDVMGGVVSPLH
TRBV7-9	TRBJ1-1	ASTSWPGEAF
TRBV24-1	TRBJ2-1	ATSWPEAGDNEQF
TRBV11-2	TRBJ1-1	ASSQDRDRGLTEAF
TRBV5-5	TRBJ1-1	ASSGQGNIVNTEAF
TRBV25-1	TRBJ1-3	ASSDYNGPGNTIY
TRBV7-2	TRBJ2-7	ASSFGTATYEQY
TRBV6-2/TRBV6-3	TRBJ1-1	ASSYMAGAEAF
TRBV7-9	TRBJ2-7	ASSPAGHLYEQY
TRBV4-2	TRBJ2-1	ASSPDPVESSYNEQF
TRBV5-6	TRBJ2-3	ASSGVGSTDTQY
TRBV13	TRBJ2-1	ARGPGLGGDYNEQF
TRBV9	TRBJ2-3	ASSSSGVTDTQY
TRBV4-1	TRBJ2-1	ASSQDRLAGGYNEQF
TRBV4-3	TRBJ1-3	ASSQGTGPGNTIY
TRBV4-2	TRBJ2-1	ASSQEGLAGGYNEQF
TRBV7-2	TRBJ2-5	ASSLGTVTQY
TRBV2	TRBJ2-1	ASSESLLVGLVEGEQF
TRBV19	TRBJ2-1	ASGATAYNEQF
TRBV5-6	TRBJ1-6	ASSLDPGADSPLH
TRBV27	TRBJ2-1	ASGSGTSGYNEQF
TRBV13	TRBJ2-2	AIKTGVGELF
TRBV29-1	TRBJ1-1	SVEGERTEAF
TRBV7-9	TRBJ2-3	ASRSGPADTQY
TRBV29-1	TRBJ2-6	SPAPSGANVLT
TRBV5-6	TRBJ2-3	ASSLEKDTQY
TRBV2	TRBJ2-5	ASSASEPWETQY